These 32 T cell receptor beta chains were sequenced from one sample in a study of T-cell reconstitution after alpha-beta-depleted transplantation in children. A TCRbeta library incorporating unique molecular identifiers was prepared. TCRdb re-called the PCR reads with MiXCR, one entry per CDR3 protein. The table has 380,000 or so distinct CDR3 sequences, about an eighth seen once; the top ten hold approximately 4.2%. The sequenced sample was PBMCs, obtained from the stem cell graft. These TCRs come from a human donor who donated a stem cell graft to a child with Fanconi anemia.

This clonotype was detected ten times or more. The J gene is TRBJ2-3, the V gene TRBV5-1; a weak D match, TRBD2 (5 bases). Germline CDR1 and CDR2: SGHRS and YFSETQ. There are 15 residues in the CDR3. Trimming took off 2 bases at V and 2 bases at J, with 12 bases between the two ends. CDR3 sequence: CASSLNSGFTDTQYF. Written as DNA, the CDR3 is TGCGCCAGCAGCTTAAACAGCGGATTCACAGATACGCAGTATTTT.

This clonotype turned up a few times. V is TRBV21-1 and J is TRBJ2-1. TRBV21-1 is tagged as a pseudogene. The CDR3 contains 11 residues. This chain's CDR3 is CASSKAQPQFF. The CDR3 DNA is TGTGCCAGCAGCAAAGCCCAGCCCCAGTTCTTC.

There are a few counts of this clonotype. This chain joins TRBV30 and TRBJ2-1; 10 bases fit TRBD2. Germline V lookup: CDR1 GTSNPN, CDR2 SVGIG (reference sequence). This CDR3 spans 14 amino acids. J lost 8 bases, V lost 0 bases, and 4 bases had no gene match. The chain's CDR3 is CAWSVLAGVDEQFF. The DNA for the CDR3 is TGTGCCTGGAGTGTCCTAGCGGGGGTCGATGAGCAGTTCTTC.

The chain carries TRBV5-1 and TRBJ2-1; 16 bases map to TRBD2. CDR1 and CDR2 (germline): SGHRS, YFSETQ. V dropped 4 bases and J dropped 3; count of bases not matched to a gene: 10. This CDR3 spans 19 amino acids. The CDR3 reads CASSPSGTSGGASYNEQFF. The CDR3 DNA is TGCGCCAGCAGCCCGTCCGGGACTAGCGGGGGGGCCAGCTACAATGAGCAGTTCTTC.

This clonotype was seen ten or more times. V usage is TRBV7-6 and J usage is TRBJ2-2; the match to TRBD1 covers 10 bases. Germline V gene sequence: CDR1 SGHVS, CDR2 FNYEAQ. The CDR3 totals 15 residues. After removal of 6 bases from V and 6 bases from J, the junction contained 7 bases not matched to a gene. The CDR3: CASRAGTGVAGELFF. The DNA for the CDR3 is TGTGCCAGCAGGGCCGGGACAGGGGTTGCCGGGGAGCTGTTTTTT.

This clonotype was seen at least ten times. The genes are TRBV5-5 and TRBJ2-7, with a tentative D call TRBD1 (6 bases). V was clipped by 4 bases and J by 3 bases, with 11 bases between them. Germline loops: CDR1 SGHKS, CDR2 YYEKEE (reference sequence). This CDR3 is 13 amino acids long. The CDR3 DNA follows: TGTGCCAGCAGCCGAGACAGGTTCTACGAGCAGTACTTC. Translating it yields CASSRDRFYEQYF.

The chain joins TRBV4-3 to TRBJ2-2, with 11 bases lining up with TRBD2. CDR3 length: 17 residues. CDR1 is LGHNA and CDR2 is YSLEER in the germline V gene. V was pared by 1 base and J by 5 bases, with 6 bases of the junction left unmatched. The CDR3 DNA sequence: TGCGCCAGCAGCCAAGTGGTAGCGGGGGGGCCGACCGGGGAGCTGTTTTTT. This translates into CASSQVVAGGPTGELFF.

Relative to its sample, this clonotype is medium-sized. The chain links TRBV27 to TRBJ2-1; D is ambiguous. The CDR3 consists of 14 residues. V was clipped by 5 bases and J by 1 base, with 9 bases between them. Looked up from germline, CDR1 is MNHEY and CDR2 is SMNVEV (reference sequence). The DNA of the CDR3 is TGTGCCAGCAGTAGGTGGGATTCCTACAATGAGCAGTTCTTC. Translated, it gives CASSRWDSYNEQFF.

This clonotype was counted only a few times. The J gene is TRBJ2-3, the V gene TRBV30; D is uncertain. The CDR3 covers 10 residues. V was pared by 8 bases and J by 6 bases, with 9 bases between. Per germline, CDR1 GTSNPN and CDR2 SVGIG (reference sequence). CDR3: CAGWADTQYF. CDR3 coding DNA: TGTGCCGGGTGGGCGGATACGCAGTATTTT. Drawing the rest from reference TRBV30 and TRBJ2-3, the complete variable domain is SQTIHQWPATLVQPVGSPLSLECTVEGTSNPNLYWYRQAAGRGLQLLFYSVGIGQISSEVPQNLSASRPQDRQFILSSKKLLLSDSGFYLCAGWADTQYFGPGTRLTVL.

The chain is built from TRBV12-3 or TRBV12-4 and TRBJ1-1; D remains ambiguous. V was cut by 5 bases and J by 5 bases, with 21 bases left in between. This CDR3 spans 16 amino acids. The CDR3 DNA reads TGTGCCAGCAGTACTAAGAGAGGCCCTTGGGAGACTGAAGCTTTCTTT. Protein sequence: CASSTKRGPWETEAFF.

The DNA for the CDR3 is TGTGCCTGGGGGGGACAGACTTACACCGGGGAGCTGTTTTTT. This gives the protein CAWGGQTYTGELFF. The genes are TRBV30 and TRBJ2-2; 7 nucleotides line up with TRBD1. Germline CDR1 GTSNPN, CDR2 SVGIG (reference sequence). The CDR3 runs to 14 residues. V dropped 5 bases and J dropped 3; count of bases not matched to a gene: 6.

This chain uses TRBV5-6 with TRBJ1-2; D gene uncertain. V was pared by 0 bases and J by 4 bases, with 10 bases between. From germline, CDR1 is SGHDT and CDR2 YYEEEE. This CDR3 region has 14 residues. The CDR3 DNA follows: TGTGCCAGCAGCTTGGCCCGCCGGCCCTATGGCTACACCTTC. It translates to CASSLARRPYGYTF.

At least ten counts were recorded for this clonotype. A single base separates this from a much larger clone, so it may be a read error. J is TRBJ2-1 and V is TRBV12-3 or TRBV12-4; D call uncertain. V was clipped by 3 bases and J by 2 bases, with 5 bases between them. This CDR3 spans 13 amino acids. In DNA form, the CDR3 reads TGTGCCAGCAGTTTCGGGCCCTACAATGAGCAGTTCTTC. Protein product: CASSFGPYNEQFF.

This clonotype has more than one count but fewer than ten. The genes are TRBV6-4 and TRBJ2-3; no firm D call. V was clipped by 3 bases and J by 4 bases, with 11 bases between them. The CDR3 has 14 amino acids. Germline assignment: CDR1 MRHNA and CDR2 SNTAGT. The CDR3 loop reads CASSEEVGADTQYF. CDR3 DNA sequence: TGTGCCAGCAGTGAAGAGGTTGGGGCAGATACGCAGTATTTT.

This clonotype has ten or more counts. CDR3 DNA: TGCAGCGTTGAAGGGGACAGGGGGCGAGCGGAGACCCAGTACTTC. It codes for CSVEGDRGRAETQYF. The V gene is TRBV29-1, the J gene TRBJ2-5; TRBD1 matches at 12 bases. The length of the CDR3 is 15 residues. In germline, CDR1 is SQVTM, CDR2 ANQGSEA. Trimming cost V 1 base and J 5 bases; bases outside gene matches: 5.

The table lists this clonotype with a few counts. The chain has TRBV5-1 and TRBJ1-5; 8 bases align to TRBD1. This CDR3 has 15 amino acids. The junction had 7 bases not matched to a gene; V was cut back by 2 bases and J by 6 bases. The germline gives CDR1 SGHRS, CDR2 YFSETQ. CDR3 protein: CASSFRQGAAQPQHF. The CDR3 bases are TGCGCCAGCAGCTTCAGGCAGGGGGCAGCTCAGCCCCAGCATTTT.

The V call is TRBV20-1, the J call TRBJ2-1; D could derive from TRBD1 or TRBD2 (5 bases each). Between the trimmed V and J ends, which lost 5 bases and 2 bases, there was a span of 19 bases. Germline V gives CDR1 DFQATT, CDR2 SNEGSKA (reference sequence). This CDR3 has 16 residues. CDR3 sequence: CSAGPEGRKTYNEQFF. CDR3 sequence (DNA): TGCAGTGCTGGCCCTGAGGGGCGAAAGACCTACAATGAGCAGTTCTTC.

The chain uses TRBV12-3 or TRBV12-4 and TRBJ2-2, with a tentative D call TRBD1 (6 bases). The CDR3 runs to 14 residues. V shed 2 bases and J shed 5 bases, with 9 bases lying between them. This CDR3 is CASSLIQGTGELFF. The CDR3 DNA sequence: TGTGCCAGCAGTTTAATCCAGGGGACCGGGGAGCTGTTTTTT.

The sample holds a few counts of this clonotype. The chain uses TRBV27 and TRBJ1-4; a weak D match, TRBD1 (5 bases). From germline, CDR1 is MNHEY and CDR2 SMNVEV (reference sequence). There are 14 residues in the CDR3. V was clipped by 2 bases and J by 6 bases, with 10 bases between them. CDR3 protein: CASSLSGGDEKLFF. DNA for the CDR3: TGTGCCAGCAGTTTAAGTGGGGGAGATGAAAAACTGTTTTTT.

This clonotype was seen repeatedly, ten times or more. In DNA form, the CDR3 reads TGCGCCAGCAGCCAAGAAGGTCGGCCCACAGATACGCAGTATTTT. This encodes CASSQEGRPTDTQYF. The rearrangement joins TRBV4-3 to TRBJ2-3; D unclear. Germline V gene lookup returns CDR1 LGHNA and CDR2 YSLEER. The CDR3 is made up of 15 amino acids. V was trimmed by 0 bases and J by 2 bases, leaving 9 bases between them.

The chain uses TRBV7-9 and TRBJ2-6, with 7 bases fitting TRBD1. The CDR3 spans 16 residues. V lost 5 bases, J lost 8 bases, and 12 bases stayed unmatched. Germline CDR1 reads SEHNR; CDR2 reads FQNEAQ (reference sequence). The CDR3 DNA sequence: TGTGCCAGCAGCCAGACAGGGCCTCTGGGTTCCAACGTCCTGACTTTC. This codes for CASSQTGPLGSNVLTF.

About this clonotype itself: Since the CDR3 does not end with the conserved phenylalanine or tryptophan, this likely comes from a read error. The chain has TRBV18 and TRBJ1-1, with 7 bases fitting TRBD1. Germline V gene sequence: CDR1 KGHSH, CDR2 LQKENI. The CDR3 runs 13 residues. V shed 5 bases and J 6 bases; nucleotides not matched to a gene: 6. CDR3 nucleotides: TGTGCCAGCTCAACTACTGACAGGGCTGAAGCTTTCTAT. Protein sequence: CASSTTDRAEAFY.

This clonotype was counted many times. The genes are TRBV20-1 and TRBJ1-1; possible D gene TRBD1, 5 bases. The CDR3 contains 12 residues. Germline V CDR1 and CDR2: DFQATT, SNEGSKA (reference sequence). Trimming removed 6 bases at V and 1 base at J, with 9 bases between. CDR3 sequence: CSAGTSNTEAFF. In nucleotides, the CDR3 is TGCAGTGCAGGGACGTCGAACACTGAAGCTTTCTTT.

The chain is built from TRBV4-2 and TRBJ1-2, with a weak D call TRBD1 (5 bases). The CDR3 covers 15 residues. The germline V and J ends were trimmed by 0 bases and 4 bases, with 12 bases remaining between them. Germline V lookup: CDR1 LGHNA, CDR2 YNFKEQ. The CDR3 DNA sequence: TGTGCCAGCAGCCAAGATAGGGGAGACGGCTATGGCTACACCTTC. Its translation is CASSQDRGDGYGYTF.

V gene TRBV29-1 combines with J gene TRBJ2-1; D is possibly TRBD2 (5 bases). Per germline, CDR1 SQVTM and CDR2 ANQGSEA. V lost 1 base, J lost 10 bases, and 20 bases lay in between. CDR3 size: 15 residues. The CDR3: CSVEGGSDPEGEQFF. DNA for the CDR3: TGCAGCGTTGAAGGAGGGTCAGACCCCGAGGGAGAGCAGTTCTTC.

The rearrangement links TRBV7-7 to TRBJ2-1, with 9 bases fitting TRBD1. The CDR3 is 14 residues long. Germline trimming cut 5 bases from V and 7 bases from J; bases unmatched to any gene: 6. Germline V gene data show CDR1 as SSHAT and CDR2 as FNYEAQ (reference sequence). CDR3 coding DNA: TGTGCCAGCAGCGCAAAGACAGGGGGGAATGAGCAGTTCTTC. As protein: CASSAKTGGNEQFF.

This sequence joins TRBV5-1 and TRBJ2-7, with D unresolved. In germline, CDR1 is SGHRS, CDR2 YFSETQ. The CDR3 contains 14 residues. V dropped 5 bases and J dropped 4 bases, with 16 bases sitting between them. CDR3 residues: CASSYGTQAYEQYF. The CDR3 coding sequence is TGCGCCAGCAGTTACGGTACCCAGGCTTACGAGCAGTACTTC.

This clonotype has only a few counts. This sequence joins TRBV12-3 or TRBV12-4 and TRBJ2-1; TRBD2 matches 7 bases. Trimming took 3 bases from V and 4 from J; bases not matched to a gene: 9. This CDR3 region has 16 residues. The CDR3: CASSFGGGPSYNEQFF. CDR3 sequence (DNA): TGTGCCAGCAGTTTTGGGGGGGGACCTTCGTACAATGAGCAGTTCTTC.

This clonotype was counted at least ten times. The chain carries TRBV20-1 and TRBJ2-5; 13 bases match TRBD2. Germline assignment: CDR1 DFQATT and CDR2 SNEGSKA (reference sequence). The junction had 7 bases not matched to a gene; V was cut back by 4 bases and J by 5 bases. The CDR3 spans 15 residues. CDR3 region: CSAKTSGGFRETQYF. CDR3 nucleotides: TGCAGTGCTAAGACTAGCGGGGGGTTTAGGGAGACCCAGTACTTC.

This clonotype was seen ten or more times. The rearrangement links TRBV5-1 to TRBJ2-5; 8 bases map to TRBD1. V shed 2 bases and J 2 bases; nucleotides not matched to a gene: 5. The CDR3 has 15 residues. Germline loops: CDR1 SGHRS, CDR2 YFSETQ. CDR3 DNA sequence: TGCGCCAGCAGCTTAGACGGGACAGGTCAAGAGACCCAGTACTTC. Amino acid sequence: CASSLDGTGQETQYF.

J is TRBJ2-1 and V is TRBV20-1, with 11 bases fitting TRBD2. Trimming at V came to 3 bases and at J to 5 bases, leaving 9 bases not matched to a gene. This CDR3 contains 16 residues. CDR1 DFQATT and CDR2 SNEGSKA come from the germline V gene (reference sequence). The CDR3 bases are TGCAGTGCTAGTGTCTTCGGGACTAGCGGAAACAATGAGCAGTTCTTC. Translation gives CSASVFGTSGNNEQFF.

About this clonotype itself: This may arise from a read error, as a much more abundant clone is one base away. In DNA form, the CDR3 reads TGTGCCAGCCGTTCCTACACCGGGGAGCTGTTTTTT. Its protein is CASRSYTGELFF. The gene calls are TRBV28 and TRBJ2-2; D gene uncertain. Per germline, CDR1 MDHEN and CDR2 SYDVKM. V lost 8 bases to trimming and J lost 3 bases, with 7 bases between them. The CDR3 spans 12 residues.